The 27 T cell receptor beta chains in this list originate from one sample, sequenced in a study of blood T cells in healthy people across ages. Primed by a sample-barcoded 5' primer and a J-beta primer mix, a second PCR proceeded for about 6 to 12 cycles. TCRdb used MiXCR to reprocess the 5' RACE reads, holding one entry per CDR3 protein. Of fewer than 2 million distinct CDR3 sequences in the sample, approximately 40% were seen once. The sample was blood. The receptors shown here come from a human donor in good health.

The CDR3 is CASLRDYLEETQYF. As DNA, the CDR3 is TGTGCCAGCCTACGGGACTACCTTGAAGAGACCCAGTACTTC. The chain combines TRBV7-9 with TRBJ2-5; TRBD2 matches 7 bases. J gave up 3 bases and V 8 bases, and 9 bases lay outside the gene matches. The CDR3 totals 14 residues. The germline gives CDR1 SEHNR, CDR2 FQNEAQ (reference sequence).

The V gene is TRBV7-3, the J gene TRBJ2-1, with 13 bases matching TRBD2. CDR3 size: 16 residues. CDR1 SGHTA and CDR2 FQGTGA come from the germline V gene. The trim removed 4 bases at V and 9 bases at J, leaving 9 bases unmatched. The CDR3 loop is CASSSISGTSGIEQFF. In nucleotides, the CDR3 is TGTGCCAGCAGCTCCATATCCGGGACTAGCGGGATTGAGCAGTTCTTC.

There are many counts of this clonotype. This CDR3 is CASSFRGLAEETQYF. CDR3 bases: TGTGCCAGCAGTTTTCGGGGACTAGCGGAAGAGACCCAGTACTTC. The chain has TRBV7-2 and TRBJ2-5; TRBD2 matches at 11 bases. With 6 bases clipped from V and 3 bases from J, the junction kept 6 bases outside the gene matches. The CDR3 runs 15 residues. Germline lookup yields CDR1 SGHTA and CDR2 FQGNSA.

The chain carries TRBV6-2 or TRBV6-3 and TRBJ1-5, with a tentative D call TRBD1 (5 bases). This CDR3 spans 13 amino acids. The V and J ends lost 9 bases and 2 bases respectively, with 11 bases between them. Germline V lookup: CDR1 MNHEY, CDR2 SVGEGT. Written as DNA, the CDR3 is TGTGCCAGTAGGGACGATGGCAATCAGCCCCAGCATTTT. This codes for CASRDDGNQPQHF.

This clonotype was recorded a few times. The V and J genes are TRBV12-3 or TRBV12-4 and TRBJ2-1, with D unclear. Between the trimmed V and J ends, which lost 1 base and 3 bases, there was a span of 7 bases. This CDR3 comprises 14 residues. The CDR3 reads CASSLVWDYNEQFF. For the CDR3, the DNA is TGTGCCAGCAGTTTAGTATGGGACTACAATGAGCAGTTCTTC.

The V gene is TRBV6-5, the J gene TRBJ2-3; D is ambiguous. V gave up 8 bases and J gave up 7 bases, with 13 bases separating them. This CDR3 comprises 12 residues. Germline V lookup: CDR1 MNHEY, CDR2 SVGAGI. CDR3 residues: CASRATENTQYF. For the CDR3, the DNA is TGTGCCAGCCGGGCTACAGAGAATACGCAGTATTTT.

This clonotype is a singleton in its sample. The CDR3 region has the DNA TGCAGCGTTGAAGAAAGGCGGGGGCCATCCTACGAGCAGTACTTC. Protein product: CSVEERRGPSYEQYF. The rearrangement uses TRBV29-1 and TRBJ2-7; tentatively, D is TRBD2 (7 bases). Trimming cost V 0 bases and J 1 base, with 13 bases left between them. Per germline, CDR1 SQVTM and CDR2 ANQGSEA. This CDR3 is built from 15 residues.

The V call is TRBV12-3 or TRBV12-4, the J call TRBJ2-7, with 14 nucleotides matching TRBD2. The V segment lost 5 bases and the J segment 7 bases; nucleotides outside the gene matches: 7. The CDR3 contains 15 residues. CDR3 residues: CASSPRTSGGREQYF. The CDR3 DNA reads TGTGCCAGCAGTCCCCGGACTAGCGGGGGGAGGGAGCAGTACTTC.

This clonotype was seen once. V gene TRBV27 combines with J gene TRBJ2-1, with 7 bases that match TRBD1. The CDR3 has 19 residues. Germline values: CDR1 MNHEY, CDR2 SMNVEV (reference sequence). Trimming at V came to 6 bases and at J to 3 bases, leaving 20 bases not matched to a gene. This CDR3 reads CASRIDRALFESLYNEQFF. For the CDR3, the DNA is TGTGCCAGCAGGATTGACAGGGCGTTATTTGAATCCCTCTACAATGAGCAGTTCTTC.

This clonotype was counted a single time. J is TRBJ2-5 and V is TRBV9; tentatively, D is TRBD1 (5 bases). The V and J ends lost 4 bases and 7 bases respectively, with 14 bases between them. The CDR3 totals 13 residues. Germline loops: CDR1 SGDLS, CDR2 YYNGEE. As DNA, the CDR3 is TGTGCCAGCAGCCCCCCAGGGTGGGGGACCCAGTACTTC. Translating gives CASSPPGWGTQYF.

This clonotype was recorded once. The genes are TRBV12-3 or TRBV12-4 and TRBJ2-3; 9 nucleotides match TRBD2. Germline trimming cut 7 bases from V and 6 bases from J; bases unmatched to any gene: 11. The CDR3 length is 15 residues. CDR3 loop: CASTPRLAGTDTQYF. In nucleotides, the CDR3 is TGTGCCAGCACCCCACGGCTAGCGGGGACCGATACGCAGTATTTT.

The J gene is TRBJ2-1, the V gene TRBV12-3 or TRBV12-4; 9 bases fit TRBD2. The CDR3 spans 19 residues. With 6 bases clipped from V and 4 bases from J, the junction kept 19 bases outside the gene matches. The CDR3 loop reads CASSPQSAGGRSKYNEQFF. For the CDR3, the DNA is TGTGCCAGCAGCCCTCAGAGTGCGGGGGGGCGGTCTAAATACAATGAGCAGTTCTTC.

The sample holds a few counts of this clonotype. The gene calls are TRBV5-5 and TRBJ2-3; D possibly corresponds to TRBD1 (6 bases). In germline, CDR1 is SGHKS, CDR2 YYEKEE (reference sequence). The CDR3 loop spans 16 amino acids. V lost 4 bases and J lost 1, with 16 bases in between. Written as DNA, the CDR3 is TGTGCCAGCAGCCGCTACGACAGGCAGGGCACAGATACGCAGTATTTT. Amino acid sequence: CASSRYDRQGTDTQYF.

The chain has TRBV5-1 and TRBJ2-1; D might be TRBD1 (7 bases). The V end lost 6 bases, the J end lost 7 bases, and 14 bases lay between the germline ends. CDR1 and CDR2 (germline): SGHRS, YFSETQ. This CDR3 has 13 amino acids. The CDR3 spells CASNFQGGNEQFF. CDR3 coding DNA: TGCGCCAGCAACTTCCAGGGGGGTAATGAGCAGTTCTTC.

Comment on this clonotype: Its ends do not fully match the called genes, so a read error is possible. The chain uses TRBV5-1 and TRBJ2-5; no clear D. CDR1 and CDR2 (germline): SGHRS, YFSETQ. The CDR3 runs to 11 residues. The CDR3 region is CVSSSRETQYF. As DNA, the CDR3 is TGCGTCAGCAGCTCTAGGGAGACCCAGTACTTC.

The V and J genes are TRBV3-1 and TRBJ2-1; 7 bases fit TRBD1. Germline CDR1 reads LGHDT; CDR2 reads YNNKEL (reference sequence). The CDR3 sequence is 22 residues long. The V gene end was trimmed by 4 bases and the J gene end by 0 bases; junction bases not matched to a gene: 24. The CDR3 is CASSPDYQGDTGSPSSYNEQFF. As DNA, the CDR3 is TGTGCCAGCAGCCCCGACTACCAGGGGGACACCGGATCGCCTAGCTCCTACAATGAGCAGTTCTTC.

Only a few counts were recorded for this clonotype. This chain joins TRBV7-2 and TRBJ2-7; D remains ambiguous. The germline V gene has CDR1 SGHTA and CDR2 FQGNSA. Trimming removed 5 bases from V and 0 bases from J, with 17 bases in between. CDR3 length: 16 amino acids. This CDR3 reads CASSTEAFGRSYEQYF. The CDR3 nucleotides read TGTGCCAGCAGCACAGAGGCCTTCGGACGCTCCTACGAGCAGTACTTC.

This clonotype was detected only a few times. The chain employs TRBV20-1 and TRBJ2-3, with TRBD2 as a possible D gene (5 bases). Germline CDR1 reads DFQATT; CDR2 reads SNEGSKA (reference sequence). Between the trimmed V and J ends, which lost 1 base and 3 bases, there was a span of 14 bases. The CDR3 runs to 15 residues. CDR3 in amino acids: CSARVSPRRTDTQYF. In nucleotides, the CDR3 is TGCAGTGCTAGAGTTAGCCCTCGGAGGACAGATACGCAGTATTTT.

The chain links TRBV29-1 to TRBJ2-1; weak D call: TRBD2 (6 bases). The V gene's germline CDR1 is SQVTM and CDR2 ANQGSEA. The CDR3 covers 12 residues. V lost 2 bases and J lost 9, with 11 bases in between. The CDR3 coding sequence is TGCAGCGTTGAAAAGCTAGCGAGTGAGCAGTTCTTC. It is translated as CSVEKLASEQFF.

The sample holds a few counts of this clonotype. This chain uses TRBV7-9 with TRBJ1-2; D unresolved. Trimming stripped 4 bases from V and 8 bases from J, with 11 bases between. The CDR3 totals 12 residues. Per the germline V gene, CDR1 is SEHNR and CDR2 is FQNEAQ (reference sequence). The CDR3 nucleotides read TGTGCCAGCAGCTACCTAGAGGGAGGCTACACCTTC. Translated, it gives CASSYLEGGYTF. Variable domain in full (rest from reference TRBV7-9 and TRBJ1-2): DTGVSQNPRHKITKRGQNVTFRCDPISEHNRLYWYRQTLGQGPEFLTYFQNEAQLEKSRLLSDRFSAERPKGSFSTLEIQRTEQGDSAMYLCASSYLEGGYTFGSGTRLTVV.

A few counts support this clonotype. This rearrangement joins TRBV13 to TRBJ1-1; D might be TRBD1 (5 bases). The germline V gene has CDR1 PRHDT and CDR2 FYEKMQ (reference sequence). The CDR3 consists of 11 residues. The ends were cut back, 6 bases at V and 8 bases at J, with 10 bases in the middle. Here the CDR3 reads CASRAEGEAFF. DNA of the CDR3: TGTGCCAGCAGAGCAGAGGGGGAAGCTTTCTTT.

The CDR3 loop reads CASSLVDSRGTQYF. The CDR3 DNA follows: TGTGCCAGCAGCTTAGTGGACTCCAGGGGTACGCAGTATTTT. The chain combines TRBV7-9 with TRBJ2-3, with D possibly matching TRBD1 (6 bases). Per the germline V gene, CDR1 is SEHNR and CDR2 is FQNEAQ (reference sequence). The V and J ends lost 1 base and 8 bases respectively, with 13 bases between them. The CDR3 consists of 14 residues.

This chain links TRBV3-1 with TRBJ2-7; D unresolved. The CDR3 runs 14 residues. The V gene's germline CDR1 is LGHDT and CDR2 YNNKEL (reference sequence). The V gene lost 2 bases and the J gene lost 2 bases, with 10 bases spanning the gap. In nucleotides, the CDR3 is TGTGCCAGCAGCCAACAAATAGGAGCCTACGAGCAGTACTTC. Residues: CASSQQIGAYEQYF.

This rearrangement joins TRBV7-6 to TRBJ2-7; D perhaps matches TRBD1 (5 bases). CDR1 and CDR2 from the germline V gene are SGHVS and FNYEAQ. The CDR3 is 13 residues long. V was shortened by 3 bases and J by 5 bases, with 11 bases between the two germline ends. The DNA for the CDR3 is TGTGCCAGCAGCTTTACAGGTTCAGACGAGCAGTACTTC. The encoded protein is CASSFTGSDEQYF.

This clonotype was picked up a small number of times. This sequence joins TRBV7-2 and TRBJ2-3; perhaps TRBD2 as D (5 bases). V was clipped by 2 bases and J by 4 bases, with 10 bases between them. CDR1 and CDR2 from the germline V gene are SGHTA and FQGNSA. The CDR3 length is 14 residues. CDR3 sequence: CASSLNLAPDTQYF. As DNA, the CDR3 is TGTGCCAGCAGCTTAAATCTAGCACCAGATACGCAGTATTTT. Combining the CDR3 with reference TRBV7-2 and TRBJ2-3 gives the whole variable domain GAGVSQSPSNKVTEKGKDVELRCDPISGHTALYWYRQSLGQGLEFLIYFQGNSAPDKSGLPSDRFSAERTGGSVSTLTIQRTQQEDSAVYLCASSLNLAPDTQYFGPGTRLTVL.

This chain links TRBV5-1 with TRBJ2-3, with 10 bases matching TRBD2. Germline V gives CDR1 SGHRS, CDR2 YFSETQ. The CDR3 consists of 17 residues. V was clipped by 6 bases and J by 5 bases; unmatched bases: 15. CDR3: CASNTSPGLALLDTQYF. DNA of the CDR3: TGCGCCAGCAACACATCTCCGGGACTAGCGTTGTTAGATACGCAGTATTTT. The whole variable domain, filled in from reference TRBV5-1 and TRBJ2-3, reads KAGVTQTPRYLIKTRGQQVTLSCSPISGHRSVSWYQQTPGQGLQFLFEYFSETQRNKGNFPGRFSGRQFSNSRSEMNVSTLELGDSALYLCASNTSPGLALLDTQYFGPGTRLTVL.

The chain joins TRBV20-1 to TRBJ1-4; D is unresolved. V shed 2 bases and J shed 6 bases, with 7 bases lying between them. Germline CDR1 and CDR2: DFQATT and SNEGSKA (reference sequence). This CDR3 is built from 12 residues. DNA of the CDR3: TGCAGTGCTAGATGGAGCGATGAAAAACTGTTTTTT. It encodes CSARWSDEKLFF.